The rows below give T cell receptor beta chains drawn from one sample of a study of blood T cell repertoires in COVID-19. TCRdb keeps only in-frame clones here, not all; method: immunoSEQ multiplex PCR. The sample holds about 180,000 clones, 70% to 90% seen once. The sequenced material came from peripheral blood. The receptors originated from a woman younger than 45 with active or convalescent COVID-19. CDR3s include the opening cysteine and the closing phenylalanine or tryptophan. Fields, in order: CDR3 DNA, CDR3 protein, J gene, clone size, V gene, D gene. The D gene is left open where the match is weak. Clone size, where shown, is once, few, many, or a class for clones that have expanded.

cdr3_nt: TGCGCCAGCAGCTTGGCCGCGGGCTATGGCTACACCTTC
cdr3_aa: CASSLAAGYGYTF
j_call: TRBJ1-2
clone_size: once
v_call: TRBV5-1
d_call: .

cdr3_nt: TGTGCCAGCAGTCAACAGGGGTTGGACTCTGGAAACACCATATATTTT
cdr3_aa: CASSQQGLDSGNTIYF
j_call: TRBJ1-3
clone_size: .
v_call: TRBV27
d_call: TRBD1

cdr3_nt: TGTGCCCAGCAGCCCCCGTCGACAGCCCGCTCTGGAAACACCATATATTTT
cdr3_aa: CAQQPPSTARSGNTIYF
j_call: TRBJ1-3
clone_size: .
v_call: TRBV21-1
d_call: .

cdr3_nt: TGTGCCAGCAGGTCGGGGGGATTGATCTCTGGAAACACCATATATTTT
cdr3_aa: CASRSGGLISGNTIYF
j_call: TRBJ1-3
clone_size: .
v_call: TRBV28
d_call: .

cdr3_nt: TGTGCCAGCAGCCAAGATGTCGGGGTGGACACTGAAGCTTTCTTT
cdr3_aa: CASSQDVGVDTEAFF
j_call: TRBJ1-1
clone_size: .
v_call: TRBV14
d_call: .

cdr3_nt: TGTGCCAGCAGCGTAGTGGTTAGCGGGGCCGAGCAGTTCTTC
cdr3_aa: CASSVVVSGAEQFF
j_call: TRBJ2-1
clone_size: .
v_call: TRBV9
d_call: TRBD2

cdr3_nt: TGTGCCAGCAACCCAATTTTGGCTAGCGGGAACACCGGGGAGCTGTTTTTT
cdr3_aa: CASNPILASGNTGELFF
j_call: TRBJ2-2
clone_size: .
v_call: TRBV9
d_call: TRBD2

cdr3_nt: TGCGCCAGCAGCCCCGGACTAGCGGGAGGGTTCGGAGATACGCAGTATTTT
cdr3_aa: CASSPGLAGGFGDTQYF
j_call: TRBJ2-3
clone_size: .
v_call: TRBV5-1
d_call: TRBD2

cdr3_nt: TGTGCCTGGCACAGGGGGCGCTTCCTCAATGAGCAGTTCTTC
cdr3_aa: CAWHRGRFLNEQFF
j_call: TRBJ2-1
clone_size: .
v_call: TRBV30
d_call: TRBD1

cdr3_nt: TGTGCCAGCAGCGTAGTGGGGGCTAACACCGGGGAGCTGTTTTTT
cdr3_aa: CASSVVGANTGELFF
j_call: TRBJ2-2
clone_size: few
v_call: TRBV9
d_call: .

cdr3_nt: TGTGCCAGCACCCTTTCTCCCTACGAGCAGTACTTC
cdr3_aa: CASTLSPYEQYF
j_call: TRBJ2-7
clone_size: .
v_call: TRBV6-5
d_call: .

cdr3_nt: TGTGCCAGCAGAGAAGGGGGAAGAAACATTCAGTACTTC
cdr3_aa: CASREGGRNIQYF
j_call: TRBJ2-4
clone_size: .
v_call: TRBV12-3/TRBV12-4
d_call: .

cdr3_nt: TGTGCCAGCAGGTCGCCGTCAGGCAAAAAGACCCAGTACTTC
cdr3_aa: CASRSPSGKKTQYF
j_call: TRBJ2-5
clone_size: .
v_call: TRBV28
d_call: .

cdr3_nt: TGTGCCGCCCAAAGCAGGGTTTCGGGCACTGAAGCTTTCTTT
cdr3_aa: CAAQSRVSGTEAFF
j_call: TRBJ1-1
clone_size: .
v_call: TRBV6-5
d_call: .

cdr3_nt: TGCAGCGGCCGGCGGGCCACTGAAGCTTTCTTT
cdr3_aa: CSGRRATEAFF
j_call: TRBJ1-1
clone_size: .
v_call: TRBV29-1
d_call: .

cdr3_nt: TGTGCCAGCTCACCTCGGGACAGGCCCTACGAGCAGTACTTC
cdr3_aa: CASSPRDRPYEQYF
j_call: TRBJ2-7
clone_size: .
v_call: TRBV18
d_call: TRBD1

cdr3_nt: TGTGCCAGTAGTGGGTCTAGCGGGAGGGCCAGCCAAGAGACCCAGTACTTC
cdr3_aa: CASSGSSGRASQETQYF
j_call: TRBJ2-5
clone_size: .
v_call: TRBV19
d_call: TRBD2

cdr3_nt: TGTGCCAGCAGCCAAGCGTTCTCAGGGGCCTACGAGCAGTACTTC
cdr3_aa: CASSQAFSGAYEQYF
j_call: TRBJ2-7
clone_size: .
v_call: TRBV14
d_call: .

cdr3_nt: TGTGCCAGTAGCCCGGGGGGGGGATCCTACAATGAGCAGTTCTTC
cdr3_aa: CASSPGGGSYNEQFF
j_call: TRBJ2-1
clone_size: .
v_call: TRBV19
d_call: TRBD2

cdr3_nt: TGTGCCAGCAGCTTCGATGCGGGAAGTTACAATGAGCAGTTCTTC
cdr3_aa: CASSFDAGSYNEQFF
j_call: TRBJ2-1
clone_size: once
v_call: TRBV11-2
d_call: .

cdr3_nt: TGTGCCAGCGGACAGGGGATCGATAGGGGCACTGAAGCTTTCTTT
cdr3_aa: CASGQGIDRGTEAFF
j_call: TRBJ1-1
clone_size: few
v_call: TRBV25-1
d_call: TRBD1

cdr3_nt: TGTGCCAGCAGTTTATTACCCAGAGGCTATGGCTACACCTTC
cdr3_aa: CASSLLPRGYGYTF
j_call: TRBJ1-2
clone_size: .
v_call: TRBV27
d_call: .

cdr3_nt: TGCGCCAGCAGCCAAGTTCCGGGACAGGTAGACAATGAGCAGTTCTTC
cdr3_aa: CASSQVPGQVDNEQFF
j_call: TRBJ2-1
clone_size: .
v_call: TRBV4-1
d_call: TRBD1

cdr3_nt: TGTGCCAGTAGTATAATTTTCGGGTCTTCCAACACTGAAGCTTTCTTT
cdr3_aa: CASSIIFGSSNTEAFF
j_call: TRBJ1-1
clone_size: .
v_call: TRBV19
d_call: .

cdr3_nt: TGTGCCAGCAGTGGAGCTGCGGGGTACGCCGGGGAGCTGTTTTTT
cdr3_aa: CASSGAAGYAGELFF
j_call: TRBJ2-2
clone_size: once
v_call: TRBV2
d_call: .

cdr3_nt: TGTGCCAGCAGTTCCCGGACAGGGAGCACTGAAGCTTTCTTT
cdr3_aa: CASSSRTGSTEAFF
j_call: TRBJ1-1
clone_size: .
v_call: TRBV27
d_call: TRBD1

cdr3_nt: TGTGCCAGCAGCTTAGTTGGACAGGGACCAATATCCGGCTACGAGCAGTACTTC
cdr3_aa: CASSLVGQGPISGYEQYF
j_call: TRBJ2-7
clone_size: few
v_call: TRBV7-9
d_call: TRBD1

cdr3_nt: TGCGCCAGCAGTGATCCTAGCGGGAGCTCCTACAATGAGCAGTTCTTC
cdr3_aa: CASSDPSGSSYNEQFF
j_call: TRBJ2-1
clone_size: .
v_call: TRBV10-1
d_call: TRBD2

cdr3_nt: TGTGCCAGCAGTGAAGGGCGGGATAGCTACAATGAGCAGTTCTTC
cdr3_aa: CASSEGRDSYNEQFF
j_call: TRBJ2-1
clone_size: .
v_call: TRBV2
d_call: .

cdr3_nt: TGTGCCAGCAGCCAGGAGGGAGCCCGCTTCTACGAGCAGTACTTC
cdr3_aa: CASSQEGARFYEQYF
j_call: TRBJ2-7
clone_size: .
v_call: TRBV28
d_call: .

cdr3_nt: TGTGCCAGCAGCCGCCAGACTTCGGAAAAACTGTTTTTT
cdr3_aa: CASSRQTSEKLFF
j_call: TRBJ1-4
clone_size: .
v_call: TRBV3-1/TRBV3-2
d_call: .

cdr3_nt: TGTGCCTGGAGGCAGAGGGACAGTCCCTCGGCTCAGCCCCAGCATTTT
cdr3_aa: CAWRQRDSPSAQPQHF
j_call: TRBJ1-5
clone_size: .
v_call: TRBV30
d_call: TRBD1

cdr3_nt: TGTGCCACCACGGGACAGGGATTGAACACTGAAGCTTTCTTT
cdr3_aa: CATTGQGLNTEAFF
j_call: TRBJ1-1
clone_size: .
v_call: TRBV2
d_call: TRBD1

cdr3_nt: TGCGCCAGCAGCTTGGGCCTAGCGGGAGACCCCAATGAGCAGTTCTTC
cdr3_aa: CASSLGLAGDPNEQFF
j_call: TRBJ2-1
clone_size: .
v_call: TRBV5-1
d_call: TRBD2

cdr3_nt: TGTGCCAGCAGCGACGGACAGGGTGGTAAGCCTGAAGCTTTCTTT
cdr3_aa: CASSDGQGGKPEAFF
j_call: TRBJ1-1
clone_size: .
v_call: TRBV9
d_call: TRBD1

cdr3_nt: TGTGCCAGCAGCTTGGCAGGGGGCAGCATCTTCACTGAAGCTTTCTTT
cdr3_aa: CASSLAGGSIFTEAFF
j_call: TRBJ1-1
clone_size: .
v_call: TRBV5-6
d_call: TRBD1

cdr3_nt: TGTGCCAGCAGTACAACCGGGACTAGCGGGACAGAGACCCAGTACTTC
cdr3_aa: CASSTTGTSGTETQYF
j_call: TRBJ2-5
clone_size: .
v_call: TRBV28
d_call: TRBD2

cdr3_nt: TGTGCCAGCGCCTACCCCCAACGAGCGGGGGGCCGGAATGAGCAGTTCTTC
cdr3_aa: CASAYPQRAGGRNEQFF
j_call: TRBJ2-1
clone_size: .
v_call: TRBV9
d_call: TRBD2

cdr3_nt: TGTGCCACCAGTGATCCAGGACTAGCGGTTAACAATGAGCAGTTCTTC
cdr3_aa: CATSDPGLAVNNEQFF
j_call: TRBJ2-1
clone_size: .
v_call: TRBV24-1
d_call: TRBD2

cdr3_nt: TGTGCCATCAGTGAAGGACAGCGCTCGCCAGATACGCAGTATTTT
cdr3_aa: CAISEGQRSPDTQYF
j_call: TRBJ2-3
clone_size: .
v_call: TRBV10-3
d_call: .

cdr3_nt: TGTGCCAGCAGGCTGGACAGCTACGAGCAGTACTTC
cdr3_aa: CASRLDSYEQYF
j_call: TRBJ2-7
clone_size: .
v_call: TRBV6-6
d_call: .

cdr3_nt: TGTGCCAGCAGCTGGACAGGCGGCGATGAGCAGTTCTTC
cdr3_aa: CASSWTGGDEQFF
j_call: TRBJ2-1
clone_size: .
v_call: TRBV11-2
d_call: TRBD1

cdr3_nt: TGTGCCAGCAGTTTTACAGGGGGAAGCAATCAGCCCCAGCATTTT
cdr3_aa: CASSFTGGSNQPQHF
j_call: TRBJ1-5
clone_size: .
v_call: TRBV28
d_call: TRBD1

cdr3_nt: TGTGCCAGCGCAGGGGGGCCTGGCTCGGAGACCCAGTACTTC
cdr3_aa: CASAGGPGSETQYF
j_call: TRBJ2-5
clone_size: .
v_call: TRBV13
d_call: .

cdr3_nt: TGTGCCAGCAGTGAACGTCTAGCGGGGAAGGAGACCCAGTACTTC
cdr3_aa: CASSERLAGKETQYF
j_call: TRBJ2-5
clone_size: once
v_call: TRBV6-1
d_call: TRBD2

cdr3_nt: TGTGCCAGTAGTATAGACCCGGACAGGGGGCCGTCGGGGTCCCTCCACTTT
cdr3_aa: CASSIDPDRGPSGSLHF
j_call: TRBJ1-6
clone_size: .
v_call: TRBV19
d_call: TRBD1

cdr3_nt: TGTGCCAGCAGCTTAGGCCGGGAGGATGTCGGAGCTTTCTTT
cdr3_aa: CASSLGREDVGAFF
j_call: TRBJ1-1
clone_size: once
v_call: TRBV7-2
d_call: .

cdr3_nt: TGCGCCAGCAGCTTAGTTCCGGGACAGGGGGCAGAAGCTTTCTTT
cdr3_aa: CASSLVPGQGAEAFF
j_call: TRBJ1-1
clone_size: few
v_call: TRBV5-1
d_call: TRBD1